The subject of this entry is one T cell receptor beta chain. Its antigen is not identified. This entry belongs to a study of OX40 agonist ivuxolimab in advanced cancers. Whole-study context: The patients got ivuxolimab, which is an agonistic anti-OX40 (CD134) antibody. Study-level results: There was clonal expansion of CD4+ and CD8+ blood T cells by week 6 at 0.1 to 3.0 mg/kg.

Assay used: immunoSEQ multiplex PCR; TCRdb lists only in-frame clones, some missing. The profile covers 65,000 to 70,000 clones, with roughly 90% appearing a single time and 0.25% to 0.3% taken by the ten largest. With V trimmed by 5 bases and J by 2 bases, 3 bases remained unmatched. The CDR3 runs 13 residues. Germline V lookup: CDR1 GTSNPN, CDR2 SVGIG (reference sequence). Exclusion of a patient followed from autoimmune disease history or systemic immunosuppression. The chain couples TRBV30 to TRBJ1-3, with 7 nucleotides matching TRBD1. The source material was CD4+ or CD8+ T cells sorted from blood, sampled in a trial of the OX40 agonist ivuxolimab. This sequence was found in an adult with an advanced solid tumor such as melanoma, head and neck, liver or kidney cancer. The CDR3 coding sequence is TGTGCCTGGTCGGGGACAGCTGGAAACACCATATATTTT. It specifies CAWSGTAGNTIYF.